This T cell receptor beta chain was identified during a study of PD-1 blockade in classical Hodgkin lymphoma. Note on this clone: As yet, its antigen is unknown.

Study conclusions and caveats: With CD4+ cells, TCR diversity rose significantly by C4D1, but not with CD8+ cells. Whoever responded completely had baseline diversity much like that seen in newly diagnosed patients. The authors excluded patients who started nivolumab under 1 year after ASCT. The causes of the repertoire differences, possibly disease activity or prior therapy, remain undefined.

TCRdb's copy holds only in-frame clones and misses some; the assay was immunoSEQ multiplex PCR. The sample shows fewer than 45,000 clones, 66% of them seen only once. Indicated time point: cycle 4 day 1 (C4D1), after five to seven weeks of nivolumab. Brentuximab vedotin exposure varied among the patients, all of whom had relapsed after autologous stem cell transplantation. Here the sequenced sample was peripheral blood mononuclear cells (PBMCs), taken before the fourth cycle of nivolumab. The TCR originated in a human donor with classical Hodgkin lymphoma.

CDR3: CASRPTGWITGELFF. Written as DNA, the CDR3 is TGTGCCAGCAGGCCCACAGGGTGGATCACCGGGGAGCTGTTTTTT. V usage is TRBV2 and J usage is TRBJ2-2, with D maybe TRBD1 (6 bases). V was trimmed by 6 bases and J by 4 bases, leaving 15 bases between them. The CDR3 has 15 amino acids. Per the germline V gene, CDR1 is SNHLY and CDR2 is FYNNEI.